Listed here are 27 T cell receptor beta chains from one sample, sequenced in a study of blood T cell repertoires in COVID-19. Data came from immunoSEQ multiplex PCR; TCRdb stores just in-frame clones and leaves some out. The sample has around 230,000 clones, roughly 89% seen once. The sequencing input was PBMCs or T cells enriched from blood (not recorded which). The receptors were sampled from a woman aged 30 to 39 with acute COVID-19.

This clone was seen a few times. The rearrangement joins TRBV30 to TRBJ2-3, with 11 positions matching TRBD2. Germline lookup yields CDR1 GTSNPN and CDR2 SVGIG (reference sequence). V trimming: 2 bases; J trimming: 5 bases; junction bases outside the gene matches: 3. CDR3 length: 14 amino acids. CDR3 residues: CAWSLAGGVDTQYF. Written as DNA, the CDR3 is TGTGCCTGGAGTCTAGCGGGGGGTGTAGATACGCAGTATTTT.

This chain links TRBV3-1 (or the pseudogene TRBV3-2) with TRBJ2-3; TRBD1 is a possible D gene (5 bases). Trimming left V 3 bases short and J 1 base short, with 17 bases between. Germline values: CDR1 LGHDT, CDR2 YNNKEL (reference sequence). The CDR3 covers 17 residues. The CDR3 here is CASSHTSQGGGTDTQYF. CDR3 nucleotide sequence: TGTGCCAGCAGCCATACGTCCCAGGGTGGAGGCACAGATACGCAGTATTTT.

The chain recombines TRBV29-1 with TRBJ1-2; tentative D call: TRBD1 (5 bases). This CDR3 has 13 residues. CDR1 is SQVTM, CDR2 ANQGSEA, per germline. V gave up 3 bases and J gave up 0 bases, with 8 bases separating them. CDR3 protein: CSVDRETNYGYTF. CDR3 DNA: TGCAGCGTTGACAGGGAAACTAACTATGGCTACACCTTC.

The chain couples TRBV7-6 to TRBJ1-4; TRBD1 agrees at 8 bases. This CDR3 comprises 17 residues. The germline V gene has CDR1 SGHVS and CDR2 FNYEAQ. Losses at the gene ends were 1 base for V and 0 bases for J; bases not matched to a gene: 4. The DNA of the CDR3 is TGTGCCAGCAGCTTAGGGACAGGGACCCCAACTAATGAAAAACTGTTTTTT. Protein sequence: CASSLGTGTPTNEKLFF.

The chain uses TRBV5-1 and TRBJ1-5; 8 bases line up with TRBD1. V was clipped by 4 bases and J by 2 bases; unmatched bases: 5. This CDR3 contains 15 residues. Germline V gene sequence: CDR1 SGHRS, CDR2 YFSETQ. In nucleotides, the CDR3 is TGCGCCAGCAGCACCGGACAGGGTGGCAATCAGCCCCAGCATTTT. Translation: CASSTGQGGNQPQHF.

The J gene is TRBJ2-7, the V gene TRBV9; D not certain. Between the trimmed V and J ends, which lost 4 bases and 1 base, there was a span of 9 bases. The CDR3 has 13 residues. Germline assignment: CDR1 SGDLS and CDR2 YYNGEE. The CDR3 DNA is TGTGCCAGCAGCCCAGGCGCGTCCTACGAGCAGTACTTC. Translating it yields CASSPGASYEQYF.

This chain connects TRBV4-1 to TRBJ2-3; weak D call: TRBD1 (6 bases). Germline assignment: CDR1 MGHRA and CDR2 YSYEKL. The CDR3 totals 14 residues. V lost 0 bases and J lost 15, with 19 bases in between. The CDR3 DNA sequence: TGCGCCAGCAGCCAAGATACAAATGGACAGACTGAATATTTT. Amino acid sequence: CASSQDTNGQTEYF.

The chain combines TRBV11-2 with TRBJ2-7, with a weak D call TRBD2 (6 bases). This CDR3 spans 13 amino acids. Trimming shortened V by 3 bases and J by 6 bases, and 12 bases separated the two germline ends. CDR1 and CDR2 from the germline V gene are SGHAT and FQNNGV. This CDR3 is CASSFRRGSEQYF. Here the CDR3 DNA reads TGTGCCAGCAGCTTCCGGAGGGGCTCCGAGCAGTACTTC. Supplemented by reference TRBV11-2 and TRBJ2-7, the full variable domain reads EAGVAQSPRYKIIEKRQSVAFWCNPISGHATLYWYQQILGQGPKLLIQFQNNGVVDDSQLPKDRFSAERLKGVDSTLKIQPAKLEDSAVYLCASSFRRGSEQYFGPGTRLTVT.

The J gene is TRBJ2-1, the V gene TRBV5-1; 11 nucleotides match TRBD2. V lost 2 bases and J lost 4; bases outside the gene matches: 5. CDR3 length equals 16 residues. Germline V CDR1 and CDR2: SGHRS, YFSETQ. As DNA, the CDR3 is TGCGCCAGCAGCTTCCAACTAGCGGGGGCGTACAATGAGCAGTTCTTC. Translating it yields CASSFQLAGAYNEQFF.

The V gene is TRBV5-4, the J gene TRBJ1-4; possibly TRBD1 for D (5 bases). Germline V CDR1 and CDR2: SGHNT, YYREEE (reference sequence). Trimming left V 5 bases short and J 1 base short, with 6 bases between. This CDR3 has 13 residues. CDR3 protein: CASSDRTNEKLFF. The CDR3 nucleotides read TGTGCCAGCAGTGACAGAACTAATGAAAAACTGTTTTTT.

CDR3 coding DNA: TGTGCCAGCAGCCTCGGACTAGCTAGCACAGATACGCAGTATTTT. Its protein product is CASSLGLASTDTQYF. This chain joins TRBV7-2 and TRBJ2-3; TRBD2 aligns across 8 bases. V was pared by 5 bases and J by 0 bases, with 4 bases of the junction left unmatched. CDR1 is SGHTA and CDR2 is FQGNSA in the germline V gene. The CDR3 runs 15 residues.

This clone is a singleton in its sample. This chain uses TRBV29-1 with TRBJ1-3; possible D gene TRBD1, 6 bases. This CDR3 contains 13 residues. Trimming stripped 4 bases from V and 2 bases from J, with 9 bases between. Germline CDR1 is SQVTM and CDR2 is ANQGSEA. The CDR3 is CSVVWTAGNTIYF. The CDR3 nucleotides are TGCAGCGTTGTATGGACAGCTGGAAACACCATATATTTT.

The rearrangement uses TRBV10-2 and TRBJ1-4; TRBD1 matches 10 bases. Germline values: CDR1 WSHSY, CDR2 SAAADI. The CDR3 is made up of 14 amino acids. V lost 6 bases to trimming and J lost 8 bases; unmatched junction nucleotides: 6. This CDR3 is CASRVTGGEEKLFF. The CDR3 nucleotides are TGCGCCAGCAGGGTGACAGGGGGCGAAGAAAAACTGTTTTTT.

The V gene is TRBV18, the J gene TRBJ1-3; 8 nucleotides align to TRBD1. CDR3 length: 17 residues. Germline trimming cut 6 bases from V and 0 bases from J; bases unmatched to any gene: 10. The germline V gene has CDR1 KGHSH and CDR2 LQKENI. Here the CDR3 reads CASSTLTGAFSGNTIYF. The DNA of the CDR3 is TGTGCCAGCTCTACCCTGACAGGGGCCTTCTCTGGAAACACCATATATTTT.

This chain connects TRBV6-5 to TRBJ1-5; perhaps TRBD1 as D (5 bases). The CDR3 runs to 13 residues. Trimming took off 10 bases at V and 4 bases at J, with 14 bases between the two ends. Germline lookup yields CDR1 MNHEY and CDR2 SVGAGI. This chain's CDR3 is CATKKGANQPQHF. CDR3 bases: TGTGCCACCAAGAAAGGGGCGAATCAGCCCCAGCATTTT.

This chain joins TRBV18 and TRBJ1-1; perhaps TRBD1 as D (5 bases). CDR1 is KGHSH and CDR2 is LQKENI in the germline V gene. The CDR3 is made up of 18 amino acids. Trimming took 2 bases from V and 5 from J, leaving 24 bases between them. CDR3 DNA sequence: TGTGCCAGCTCACCATCGTCCATGGGAGGCAGGGCAGGAACTGAAGCTTTCTTT. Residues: CASSPSSMGGRAGTEAFF.

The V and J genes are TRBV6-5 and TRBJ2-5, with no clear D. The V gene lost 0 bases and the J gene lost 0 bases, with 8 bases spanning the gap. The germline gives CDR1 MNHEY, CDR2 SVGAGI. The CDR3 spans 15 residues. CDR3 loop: CASSYSSAYQETQYF. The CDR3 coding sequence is TGTGCCAGCAGTTACTCATCAGCGTACCAAGAGACCCAGTACTTC.

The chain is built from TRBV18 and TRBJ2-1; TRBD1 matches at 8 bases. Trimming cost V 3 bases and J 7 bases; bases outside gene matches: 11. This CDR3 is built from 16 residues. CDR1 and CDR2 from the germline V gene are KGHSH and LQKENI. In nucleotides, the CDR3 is TGTGCCAGCTCACCTAACGCAGGGGGCGCAAGGAATGAGCAGTTCTTC. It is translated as CASSPNAGGARNEQFF.

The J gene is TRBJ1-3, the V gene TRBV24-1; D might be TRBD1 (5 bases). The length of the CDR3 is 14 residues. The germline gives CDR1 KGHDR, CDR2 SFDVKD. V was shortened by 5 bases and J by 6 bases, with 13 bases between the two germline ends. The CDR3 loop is CATSGGGLENTIYF. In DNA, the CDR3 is TGTGCCACCAGTGGCGGGGGTTTGGAAAACACCATATATTTT.

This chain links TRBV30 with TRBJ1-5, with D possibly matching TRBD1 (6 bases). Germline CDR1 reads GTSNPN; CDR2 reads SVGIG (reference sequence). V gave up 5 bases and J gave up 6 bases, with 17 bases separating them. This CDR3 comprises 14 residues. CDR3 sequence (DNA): TGTGCCTGGGGAGGACAGTACGGTTCTCAGCCCCAGCATTTT. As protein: CAWGGQYGSQPQHF.

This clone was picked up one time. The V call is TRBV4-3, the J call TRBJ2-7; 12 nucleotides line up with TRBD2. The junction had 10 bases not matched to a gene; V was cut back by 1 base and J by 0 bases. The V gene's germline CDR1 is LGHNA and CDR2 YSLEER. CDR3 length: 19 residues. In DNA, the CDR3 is TGCGCCAGCAGCCAAGGGAGACCCGGACTAGCGGGAAGCTCCTACGAGCAGTACTTC. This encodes CASSQGRPGLAGSSYEQYF.

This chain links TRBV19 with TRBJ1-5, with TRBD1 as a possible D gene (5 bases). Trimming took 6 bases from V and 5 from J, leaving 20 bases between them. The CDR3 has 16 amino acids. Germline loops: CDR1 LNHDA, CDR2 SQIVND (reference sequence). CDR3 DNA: TGTGCCAGTAGGGACCTAGAGAGGAGGGGCTATCAGCCCCAGCATTTT. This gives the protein CASRDLERRGYQPQHF.

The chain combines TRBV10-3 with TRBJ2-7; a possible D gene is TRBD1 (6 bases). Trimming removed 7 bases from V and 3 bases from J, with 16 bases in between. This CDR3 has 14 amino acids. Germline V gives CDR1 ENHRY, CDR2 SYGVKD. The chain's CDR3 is CAITRDKGSYEQYF. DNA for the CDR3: TGTGCCATCACCAGGGACAAGGGGAGCTACGAGCAGTACTTC.

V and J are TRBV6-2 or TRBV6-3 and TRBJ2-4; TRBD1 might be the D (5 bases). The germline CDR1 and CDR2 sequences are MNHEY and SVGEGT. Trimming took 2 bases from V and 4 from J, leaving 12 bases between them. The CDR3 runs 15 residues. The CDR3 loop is CASSYPPDSKNIQYF. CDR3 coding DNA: TGTGCCAGCAGTTACCCACCAGACAGTAAAAACATTCAGTACTTC.

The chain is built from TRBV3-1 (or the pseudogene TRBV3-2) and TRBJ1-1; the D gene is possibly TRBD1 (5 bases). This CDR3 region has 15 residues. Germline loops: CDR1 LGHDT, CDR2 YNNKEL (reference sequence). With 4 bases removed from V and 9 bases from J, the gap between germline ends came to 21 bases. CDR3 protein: CASSLENSVQGKAFF. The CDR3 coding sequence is TGTGCCAGCAGCCTTGAGAACTCGGTGCAGGGTAAAGCTTTCTTT.

The CDR3 DNA is TGCGCCAGCAGCCCTGGTTGGGGCGAACCTAGCACAGATACGCAGTATTTT. Its protein product is CASSPGWGEPSTDTQYF. V is TRBV4-3 and J is TRBJ2-3; TRBD1 is a possible D gene (5 bases). Trimming took off 4 bases at V and 0 bases at J, with 17 bases between the two ends. The CDR3 length is 17 residues. Per germline, CDR1 LGHNA and CDR2 YSLEER.

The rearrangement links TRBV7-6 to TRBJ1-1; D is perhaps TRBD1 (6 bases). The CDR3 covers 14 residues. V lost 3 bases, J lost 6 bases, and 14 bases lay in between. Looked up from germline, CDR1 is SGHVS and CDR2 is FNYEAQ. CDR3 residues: CASSFAGEGAEAFF. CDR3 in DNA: TGTGCCAGCAGCTTTGCAGGGGAGGGTGCTGAAGCTTTCTTT.